The clone carrying this T cell receptor (beta chain) has just a few counts. Its antigen is unidentified. The source of the sample is a study of beta chain features in type 1 diabetes. Broader study findings: In patients and controls equally, PCR might favor templates that are shorter. Shortening of TCRB CDR3s, moderate but significant, appeared in all four CD4+ subsets of Type 1 diabetes patients. VDJ junctions in type 1 diabetes patients carried more deletions and fewer insertions.

cDNA synthesis used the whole RNA isolate, giving expressed TCRB sequences. Sequenced by immunoSEQ multiplex PCR; TCRdb stores in-frame clones only, minus some. The table has about 160,000 clones, approximately 10% seen once. Trimming removed 0 bases from V and 2 bases from J, with 9 bases in between. Per the germline V gene, CDR1 is SGHRS and CDR2 is YFSETQ. The CDR3 is made up of 15 amino acids. Blood was collected once per donor into heparin, averaging around 120 mL. The clonotype was recovered from a woman in her twenties or thirties with type 1 diabetes. The specimen was central memory CD4+ T cells from blood. The chain combines TRBV5-1 with TRBJ1-5; no clear D gene. CDR3 bases: TGCGCCAGCAGCTTGGAGGGAGTGGGCAATCAGCCCCAGCATTTT. This encodes CASSLEGVGNQPQHF. The full variable domain, its missing parts supplied by reference TRBV5-1 and TRBJ1-5, is KAGVTQTPRYLIKTRGQQVTLSCSPISGHRSVSWYQQTPGQGLQFLFEYFSETQRNKGNFPGRFSGRQFSNSRSEMNVSTLELGDSALYLCASSLEGVGNQPQHFGDGTRLSIL.